The present T cell receptor beta chain was sequenced within a study of cytomegalovirus exposure and HLA in healthy donors. Study findings and constraints: In an earlier analysis, productive rearrangement rates for most beta V segments clustered near 87% or 30%. The authors enumerated under 200 TCR beta chains as linked to cytomegalovirus. Looking again later, the authors saw that most CMV-associated TCR beta chains seemed HLA-restricted. In a later analysis, across HLA loci, associated TCR counts were highest for DRB1, lowest for HLA-C.

A note on this clone: What it binds is unknown.

The PCR contained 60 Vbeta and 13 Jbeta primers. Here immunoSEQ multiplex PCR was the method, and the copy in TCRdb shows in-frame clones only, minus some. The table records under 200,000 clones, around 63% of them present only once. Germline assignment: CDR1 SGHRS and CDR2 YFSETQ. The ends were cut back, 0 bases at V and 5 bases at J, with 11 bases in the middle. The CDR3 is 14 residues long. The J gene is TRBJ2-5, the V gene TRBV5-1; D perhaps matches TRBD1 (6 bases). Sequences were obtained from PBMCs. This sequence was found in a woman in her late teens or twenties in good health and CMV-seropositive. The CDR3 reads CASSLGQVGETQYF. The CDR3 nucleotides are TGCGCCAGCAGCTTGGGACAGGTGGGGGAGACCCAGTACTTC.